One T cell receptor beta chain is described in this entry. As yet, its antigen is unknown. The sample is drawn from a study of OX40 agonist ivuxolimab in advanced cancers. Points from the study as a whole: The CD4+ and CD8+ T cells in the blood had expanded clonally by week 6 at 0.1 to 3.0 mg/kg.

The CDR3 length is 12 residues. Germline V gene sequence: CDR1 MNHEY, CDR2 SVGAGI. Trimming shortened V by 5 bases and J by 8 bases, and 10 bases separated the two germline ends. Repertoires were generated with immunoSEQ multiplex PCR, while TCRdb's copy carries only in-frame clones and drops some. Counted here are 49,000 or so clones, 65% to 90% occurring once; the ten biggest clones make up around 2.5%. The rearrangement uses TRBV6-5 and TRBJ2-1; TRBD2 is a possible D gene (5 bases). The clonotype originates from an adult with an advanced solid tumor such as melanoma, head and neck, liver or kidney cancer. The sample in question was CD4+ or CD8+ T cells sorted from blood, obtained in a trial of the OX40 agonist ivuxolimab. DNA for the CDR3: TGTGCCAGCAGTGAAGAGGGTTATGAGCAGTTCTTC. Protein: CASSEEGYEQFF.